These T cell receptor beta chains were read from a single sample in a study of T cells after posttransplantation cyclophosphamide. Data came from immunoSEQ multiplex PCR; TCRdb stores just in-frame clones and leaves some out. The sample lists about 17,000 clones, about 85% seen once, with about 26% in the top ten. The input for sequencing was PBMCs, taken after allogeneic stem cell transplant with calcineurin inhibitor and methotrexate. The receptors were sampled from a female patient aged 18 to 29 who received an allogeneic stem cell transplant from an unrelated donor, was CMV-positive, and had acute and chronic GVHD. The T cells may partly be graft donor cells. Each CDR3 is given with its conserved first and last residue. A D gene is named only where the DNA matches it firmly. Only some rows state a clone size, as once, few, many or a class for expanded clones.

v_gene	abundance	j_gene	d_gene	CDR3nt	CDR3aa
TRBV6-6	few	TRBJ2-2	TRBD2	TGTGCCAGCAGTTCTGGACTAGCGGGAGTCGGGGAGCTGTTTTTT	CASSSGLAGVGELFF
TRBV5-4	.	TRBJ2-7	.	TGTGCCAGCAGCTTGTCGTCTGCCGCCCCTATCTACGAGCAGTACTTC	CASSLSSAAPIYEQYF
TRBV6-6	.	TRBJ2-5	.	TGTGCCAGCAGTTACCCAGGGTACCAAGAGACCCAGTACTTC	CASSYPGYQETQYF
TRBV25-1	.	TRBJ1-5	TRBD1	TGTGCCAGCAGTGGACAGGGGGGAAATCAGCCCCAGCATTTT	CASSGQGGNQPQHF
TRBV21-1	few	TRBJ2-2	.	TGTGCCAGCAGCAAAGAGGGTAGTCGCGGTAGGCGGGGGCAGAACACCGGGGAGCTGTTTTTT	CASSKEGSRGRRGQNTGELFF
TRBV7-2	.	TRBJ2-2	.	TGTGCCAGCAGCTCCGTGGGGGGCACCGGGGAGCTGTTTTTT	CASSSVGGTGELFF
TRBV29-1	.	TRBJ2-7	TRBD2	TGCAGCGTTGAAGGTCTAGCGGGATCCTACGAGCAGTACTTC	CSVEGLAGSYEQYF
TRBV9	once	TRBJ2-7	TRBD1	TGTGCCAGCAGCGTAAGGACAGGGGGCGAGCAGTACTTC	CASSVRTGGEQYF
TRBV30	.	TRBJ1-1	TRBD1	TGTGCCTGGAGACAGGGGCCGAACACTGAAGCTTTCTTT	CAWRQGPNTEAFF
TRBV7-9	.	TRBJ2-1	.	TGTGCCAGCAGCATACAGGGTAGCTACAATGAGCAGTTCTTC	CASSIQGSYNEQFF
TRBV27	.	TRBJ1-2	.	TGTGCCAGCAGTTTTGGGGGGGCCGGGAACTATGGCTACACCTTC	CASSFGGAGNYGYTF
TRBV19	.	TRBJ2-5	TRBD1	TGTGCCAGTAGTATAGGGGACAGGGAATACCAAGAGACCCAGTACTTC	CASSIGDREYQETQYF
TRBV13	.	TRBJ1-1	TRBD1	TGTGCCAGCAGCTTAGGGGACAGGGAGGGTGAAGCTTTCTTT	CASSLGDREGEAFF
TRBV19	.	TRBJ1-6	.	TGTGCCAGTAGCGACAGGTTTGATTCACCCCTCCACTTT	CASSDRFDSPLHF
TRBV5-4	.	TRBJ1-5	TRBD1	TGTGCCAGCAGCTTCACCGGGACAGGGGGCGAAGGAGGCAGACAGCCCCAGCATTTT	CASSFTGTGGEGGRQPQHF
TRBV7-2	.	TRBJ1-2	TRBD1	TGTGCCAGCAGCCAGCCGACAGGGTACTATGGCTACACCTTC	CASSQPTGYYGYTF
TRBV2	.	TRBJ1-4	.	TGTGCCAGCAGTGAAGCGGCAGGGGTGGTTGCTAATGAAAAACTGTTTTTT	CASSEAAGVVANEKLFF
TRBV9	.	TRBJ1-2	TRBD1	TGTGCCAGCAGCTTAGGACAGGGGGCTTTTAACTATGGCTACACCTTC	CASSLGQGAFNYGYTF
TRBV6-5	once	TRBJ2-1	.	TGTGCCAGCAGTGAGGGATACAATGAGCAGTTCTTC	CASSEGYNEQFF
TRBV6-6	.	TRBJ2-7	.	TGTGCCAGCAGTTACAAGGGAGGGCAGTACTTC	CASSYKGGQYF
TRBV15	.	TRBJ1-3	.	TGTGCCACCAGCAGAGGAACCAGCCGGGGTGGAAACACCATATATTTT	CATSRGTSRGGNTIYF
TRBV25-1	few	TRBJ2-1	TRBD1	TGTGCCAGCAGTCCCTATACAGGGGGCAATGAGCAGTTCTTC	CASSPYTGGNEQFF
TRBV7-8	once	TRBJ2-7	TRBD2	TGTGCCAGCAGTAGAAGGCAAAGCGGGAACTACGAGCAGTACTTC	CASSRRQSGNYEQYF
TRBV9	.	TRBJ2-3	TRBD2	TGTGCCAGCAGCGTAGTCGGGACTAGCGGGAGTGGAGATACGCAGTATTTT	CASSVVGTSGSGDTQYF
TRBV4-1	.	TRBJ2-7	TRBD1	TGCGCCAGCAGCCAAGATAACAGGGGCCCCTACGAGCAGTACTTC	CASSQDNRGPYEQYF
TRBV28	.	TRBJ2-3	.	TGTGCCAGCAGTTTCCCAGGAATCAGCGCGGAGGGCCGCGGTACGCAGTATTTT	CASSFPGISAEGRGTQYF
TRBV10-1	.	TRBJ2-7	.	TGCGCCAGCAGTCGAGCGGACTCCTACGAGCAGTACTTC	CASSRADSYEQYF
TRBV7-6	.	TRBJ2-5	.	TGTGCCAGCAGCTCGGGACTCCAGACGTACTTC	CASSSGLQTYF
TRBV5-4	.	TRBJ2-3	TRBD1	TGTGCCAGCAGCTTGGACAGGGGGCTAACAGATACGCAGTATTTT	CASSLDRGLTDTQYF
TRBV14	.	TRBJ2-2	.	TGTGCCAGCAGCCCACGACAGATTGGGACCGGGGAGCTGTTTTTT	CASSPRQIGTGELFF
TRBV19	.	TRBJ2-4	.	TGTGCCAGTAGTATGGACGCAGGGAACATTCAGTACTTC	CASSMDAGNIQYF
TRBV6-5	.	TRBJ1-6	TRBD1	TGTGCCAGCAGTTACTCTGGACAGGGAGGGTCACCCCTCCACTTT	CASSYSGQGGSPLHF
TRBV14	.	TRBJ2-1	TRBD2	TGTGCCAGCAGCCAAGTGGCTAGCGGGAGAGGTGAGCAGTTCTTC	CASSQVASGRGEQFF
TRBV21-1	.	TRBJ2-7	.	TGTGCCAGCAGCAAAGAACCGGGACAGGGCAAAGGCTCCTACGAGCAGTACTTC	CASSKEPGQGKGSYEQYF
TRBV30	once	TRBJ2-3	.	TGTGCCTACCAAGCCGGGTCCACAGATACGCAGTATTTT	CAYQAGSTDTQYF
TRBV27	few	TRBJ1-2	TRBD1	TGTGCCATTCCCGATGACAGGGAGGTCTATGGCTACACCTTC	CAIPDDREVYGYTF
TRBV10-1	.	TRBJ2-1	TRBD2	TGCGCCAGCAGTGAGACGGCGGGAGAAGCTTACAATGAGCAGTTCTTC	CASSETAGEAYNEQFF
TRBV7-9	.	TRBJ2-7	TRBD2	TGTGCCAGCGCTTCGGGCATGGGACTAGCGGATTACGAGCAGTACTTC	CASASGMGLADYEQYF
TRBV19	.	TRBJ1-1	TRBD1	TGTGCCAGTAGCCCTACAGGGGAGACTGAAGCTTTCTTT	CASSPTGETEAFF
TRBV5-1	.	TRBJ2-7	TRBD1	TGCGCCAGCAGCTTGGGGACAGGGGCCTACGAGCAGTACTTC	CASSLGTGAYEQYF
TRBV19	few	TRBJ1-5	TRBD1	TGTGCCAGTAGTATGGGGACAGGCGGGGCTCAGCCCCAGCATTTT	CASSMGTGGAQPQHF
TRBV27	.	TRBJ1-1	.	TGTGCCAGCAGTTTACGGGGGATTCTGAACACTGAAGCTTTCTTT	CASSLRGILNTEAFF
TRBV7-9	few	TRBJ2-2	.	TGTGCCAGCAGCTTGGTTGGCGGTGCAAACACCGGGGAGCTGTTTTTT	CASSLVGGANTGELFF
TRBV5-6	.	TRBJ1-2	.	TGTGCCAGCAGCGAGGACAACCCGAAGGGCTACACCTTC	CASSEDNPKGYTF
TRBV5-6	.	TRBJ2-7	TRBD2	TGTGCCAGCAGCTTGGTTTTAGCGGGCCTTCCTAAATTCTACGAGCAGTACTTC	CASSLVLAGLPKFYEQYF
TRBV11-2	.	TRBJ1-1	TRBD1	TGTGCCAGCAGCTCTCGGACAGGGGGAATCGGTGAAGCTTTCTTT	CASSSRTGGIGEAFF
TRBV30	.	TRBJ1-5	.	TGTGCCTGGAGTGTATCGGCAGGTATACAGCCCCAGCATTTT	CAWSVSAGIQPQHF
TRBV5-5	.	TRBJ2-7	TRBD1	TGTGCCAGCAGCTTGTTTGGGGACAGTAGCTACGAGCAGTACTTC	CASSLFGDSSYEQYF
TRBV29-1	.	TRBJ1-6	.	TGCAGCTTCACCGGGACTGATCGTTCACCCCTCCACTTT	CSFTGTDRSPLHF
TRBV2	.	TRBJ2-7	TRBD1	TGTGCCAGCGCCCGCCGGGCAGGGGGCAGGGAAAAAGGGTACGAGCAGTACTTC	CASARRAGGREKGYEQYF